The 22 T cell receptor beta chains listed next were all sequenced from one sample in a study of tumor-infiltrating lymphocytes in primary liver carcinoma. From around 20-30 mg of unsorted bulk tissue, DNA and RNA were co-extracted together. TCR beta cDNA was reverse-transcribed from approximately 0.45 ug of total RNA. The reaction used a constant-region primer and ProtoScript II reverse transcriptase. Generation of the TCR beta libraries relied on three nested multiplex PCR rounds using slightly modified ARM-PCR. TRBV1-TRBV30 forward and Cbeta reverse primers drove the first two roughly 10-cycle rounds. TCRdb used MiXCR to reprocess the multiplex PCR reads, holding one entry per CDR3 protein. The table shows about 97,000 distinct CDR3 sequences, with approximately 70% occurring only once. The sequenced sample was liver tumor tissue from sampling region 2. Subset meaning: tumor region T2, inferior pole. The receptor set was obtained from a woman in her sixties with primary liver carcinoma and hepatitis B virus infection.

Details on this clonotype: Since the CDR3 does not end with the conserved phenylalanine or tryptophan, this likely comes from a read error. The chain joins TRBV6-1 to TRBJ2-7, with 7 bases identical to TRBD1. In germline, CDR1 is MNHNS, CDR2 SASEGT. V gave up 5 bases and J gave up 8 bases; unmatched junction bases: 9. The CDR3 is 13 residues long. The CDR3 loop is CASSPRTGWKQYL. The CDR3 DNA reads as TGTGCCAGCAGTCCCCGGACAGGATGGAAGCAGTACTTA.

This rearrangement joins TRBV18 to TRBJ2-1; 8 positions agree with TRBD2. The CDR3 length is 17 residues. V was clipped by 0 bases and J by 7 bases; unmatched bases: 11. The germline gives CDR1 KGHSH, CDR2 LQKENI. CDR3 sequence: CASSPPLAGRRGNEQFF. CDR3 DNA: TGTGCCAGCTCACCACCCCTAGCGGGTCGTCGGGGTAATGAGCAGTTCTTC.

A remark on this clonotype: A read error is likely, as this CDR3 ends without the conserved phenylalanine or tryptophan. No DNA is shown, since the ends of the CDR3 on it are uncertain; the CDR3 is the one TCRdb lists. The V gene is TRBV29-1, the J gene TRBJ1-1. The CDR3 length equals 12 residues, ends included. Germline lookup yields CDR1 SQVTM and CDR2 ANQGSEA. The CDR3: CSVSSESEQSLL.

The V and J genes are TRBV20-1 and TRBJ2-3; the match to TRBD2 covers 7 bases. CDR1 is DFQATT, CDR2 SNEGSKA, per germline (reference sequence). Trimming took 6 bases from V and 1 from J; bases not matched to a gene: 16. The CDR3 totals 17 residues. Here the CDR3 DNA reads TGCAGTGCGCCGACTTGCGGGAGCCAGAGAGGCACAGATACGCAGTATTTT. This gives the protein CSAPTCGSQRGTDTQYF.

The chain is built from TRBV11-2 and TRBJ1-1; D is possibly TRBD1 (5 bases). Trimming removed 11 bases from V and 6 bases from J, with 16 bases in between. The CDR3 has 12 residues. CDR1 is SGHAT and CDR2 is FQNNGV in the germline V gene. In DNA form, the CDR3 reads TGTGCCGGCAACCCTAAACAGGCTGAAGCTTTCTTT. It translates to CAGNPKQAEAFF.

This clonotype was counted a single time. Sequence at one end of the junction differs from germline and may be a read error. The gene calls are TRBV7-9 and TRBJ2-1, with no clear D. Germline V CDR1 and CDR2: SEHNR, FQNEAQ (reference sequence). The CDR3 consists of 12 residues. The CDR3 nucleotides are TGTGCCCGCGATGACAACTACAATGAGCAATTCTTC. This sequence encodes CARDDNYNEQFF.

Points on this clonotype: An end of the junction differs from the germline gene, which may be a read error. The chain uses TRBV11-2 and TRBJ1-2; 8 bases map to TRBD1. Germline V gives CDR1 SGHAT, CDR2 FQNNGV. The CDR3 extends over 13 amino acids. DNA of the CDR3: TGTGCCGGCAGCTACAGGGGGGACTATGGCTACACCTTC. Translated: CAGSYRGDYGYTF.

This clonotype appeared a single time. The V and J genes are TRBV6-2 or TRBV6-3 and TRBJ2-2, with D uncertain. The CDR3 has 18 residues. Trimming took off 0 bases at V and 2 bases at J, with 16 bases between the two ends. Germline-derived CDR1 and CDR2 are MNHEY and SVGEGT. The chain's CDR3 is CASSYSSFRIENTGELFF. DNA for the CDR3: TGTGCCAGCAGTTACTCGAGTTTTCGGATAGAAAACACCGGGGAGCTGTTTTTT.

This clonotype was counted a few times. CDR3 sequence (DNA): TGTGCCAGCAGTTTTTCACAGGGCCCCGGTCTAGCTTTCTTT. Translation: CASSFSQGPGLAFF. The chain has TRBV28 and TRBJ1-1; maybe TRBD1 (6 bases). The CDR3 has 14 residues. From germline, CDR1 is MDHEN and CDR2 SYDVKM. V was clipped by 3 bases and J by 10 bases, with 18 bases between them.

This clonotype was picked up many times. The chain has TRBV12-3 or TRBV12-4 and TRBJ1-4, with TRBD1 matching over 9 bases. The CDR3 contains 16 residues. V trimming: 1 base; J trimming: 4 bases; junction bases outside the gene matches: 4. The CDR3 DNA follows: TGTGCCAGCAGTTTAGACCGACAGGGGGGTAATGAAAAACTGTTTTTT. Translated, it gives CASSLDRQGGNEKLFF.

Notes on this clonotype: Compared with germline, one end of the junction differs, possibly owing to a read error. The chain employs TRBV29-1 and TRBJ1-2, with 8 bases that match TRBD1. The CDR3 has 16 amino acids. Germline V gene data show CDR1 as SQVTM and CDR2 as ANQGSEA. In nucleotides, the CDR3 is TGTAGCGTTGACTCGCGGACAGGGCTCGTCTCCTATTGCTACACCTTC. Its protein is CSVDSRTGLVSYCYTF.

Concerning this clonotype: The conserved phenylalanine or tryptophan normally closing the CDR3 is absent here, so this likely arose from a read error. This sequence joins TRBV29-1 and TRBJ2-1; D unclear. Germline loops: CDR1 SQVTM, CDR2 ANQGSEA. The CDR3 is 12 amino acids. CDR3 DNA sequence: TGTAGCATTGAATTTTACTCGGGCCATCAGTTCCTC. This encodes CSIEFYSGHQFL.

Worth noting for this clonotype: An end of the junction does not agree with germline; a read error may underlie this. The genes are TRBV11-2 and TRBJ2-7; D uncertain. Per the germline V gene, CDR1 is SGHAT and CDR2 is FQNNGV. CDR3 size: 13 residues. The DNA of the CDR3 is TGCGTCAGCAGCGCGGCAGTATCCTACGAGCAGTACTTC. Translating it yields CVSSAAVSYEQYF. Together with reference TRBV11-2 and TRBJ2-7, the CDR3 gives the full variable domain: EAGVAQSPRYKIIEKRQSVAFWCNPISGHATLYWYQQILGQGPKLLIQFQNNGVVDDSQLPKDRFSAERLKGVDSTLKIQPAKLEDSAVYLCVSSAAVSYEQYFGPGTRLTVT.

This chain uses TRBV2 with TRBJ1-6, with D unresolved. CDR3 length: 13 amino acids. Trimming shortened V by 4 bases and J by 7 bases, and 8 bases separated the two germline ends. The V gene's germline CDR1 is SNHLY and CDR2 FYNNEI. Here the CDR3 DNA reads TGTGCCAGCAGTGTGAACTCCAATTCACCCCTCCACTTT. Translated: CASSVNSNSPLHF.

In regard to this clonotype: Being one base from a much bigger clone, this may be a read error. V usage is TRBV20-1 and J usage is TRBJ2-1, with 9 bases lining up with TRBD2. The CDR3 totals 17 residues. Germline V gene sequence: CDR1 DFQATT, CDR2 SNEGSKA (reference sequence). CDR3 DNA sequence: TGCAGTGCTGTGGTAGCGGGAGACAGATCCCCCCCCAATAAGCAGTTCTTC. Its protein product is CSAVVAGDRSPPNKQFF.

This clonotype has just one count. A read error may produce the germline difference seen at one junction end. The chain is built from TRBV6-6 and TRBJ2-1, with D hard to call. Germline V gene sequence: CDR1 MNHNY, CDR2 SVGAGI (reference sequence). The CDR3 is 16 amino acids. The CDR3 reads CASSYQPLPPYNEQSF. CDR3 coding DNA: TGTGCCAGCAGTTACCAGCCCCTGCCCCCCTACAATGAACAGTCCTTC.

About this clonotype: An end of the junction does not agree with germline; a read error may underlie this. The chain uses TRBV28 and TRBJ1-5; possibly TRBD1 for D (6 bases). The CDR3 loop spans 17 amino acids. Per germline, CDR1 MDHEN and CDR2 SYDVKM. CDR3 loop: CAISLGQGKSLNQPQHF. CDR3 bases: TGTGCCATCAGTTTGGGTCAGGGGAAGTCCTTGAATCAGCCCCAGCATTTT.

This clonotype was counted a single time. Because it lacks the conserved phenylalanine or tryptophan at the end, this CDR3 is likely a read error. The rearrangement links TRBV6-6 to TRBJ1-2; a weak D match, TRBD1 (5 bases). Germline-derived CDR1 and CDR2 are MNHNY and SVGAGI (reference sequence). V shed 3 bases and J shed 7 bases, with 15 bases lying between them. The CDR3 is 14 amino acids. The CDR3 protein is CASSYQGEYFGYTC. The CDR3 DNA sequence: TGTGCCAGCAGTTATCAGGGCGAGTACTTTGGCTACACCTGC.

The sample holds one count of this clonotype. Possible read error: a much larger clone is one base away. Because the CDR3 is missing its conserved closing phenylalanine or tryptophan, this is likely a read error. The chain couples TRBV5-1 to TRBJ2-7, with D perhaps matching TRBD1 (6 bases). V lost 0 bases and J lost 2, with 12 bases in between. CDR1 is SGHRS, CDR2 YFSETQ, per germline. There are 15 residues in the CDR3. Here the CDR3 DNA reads TGCGCCAGCAGCTTGGTGGCAGGGGAAACCTACGAGCAGTACTCC. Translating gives CASSLVAGETYEQYS.

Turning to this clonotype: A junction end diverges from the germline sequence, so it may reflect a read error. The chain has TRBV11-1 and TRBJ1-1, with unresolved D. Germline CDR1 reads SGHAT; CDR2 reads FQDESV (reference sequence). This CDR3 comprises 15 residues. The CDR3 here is CPSSFFRAANTEAFF. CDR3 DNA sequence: TGTCCCAGCAGTTTTTTTAGGGCAGCGAACACTGAAGCTTTCTTT.

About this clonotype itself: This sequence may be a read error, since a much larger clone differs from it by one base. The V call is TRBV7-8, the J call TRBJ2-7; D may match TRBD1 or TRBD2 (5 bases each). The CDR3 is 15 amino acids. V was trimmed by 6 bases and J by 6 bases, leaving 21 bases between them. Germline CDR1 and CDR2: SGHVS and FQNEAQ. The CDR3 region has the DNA TGTGCCAGCAGGATCATCGGGGACGCGGATCGCGAGCAGTACTTC. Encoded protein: CASRIIGDADREQYF.

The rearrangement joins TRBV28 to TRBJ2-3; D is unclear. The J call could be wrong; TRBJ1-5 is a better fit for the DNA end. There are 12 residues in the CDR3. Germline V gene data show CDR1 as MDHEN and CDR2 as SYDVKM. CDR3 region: CAPAGTVDTQHF. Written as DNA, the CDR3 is TGTGCCCCAGCGGGAACGGTAGATACGCAGCATTTT.